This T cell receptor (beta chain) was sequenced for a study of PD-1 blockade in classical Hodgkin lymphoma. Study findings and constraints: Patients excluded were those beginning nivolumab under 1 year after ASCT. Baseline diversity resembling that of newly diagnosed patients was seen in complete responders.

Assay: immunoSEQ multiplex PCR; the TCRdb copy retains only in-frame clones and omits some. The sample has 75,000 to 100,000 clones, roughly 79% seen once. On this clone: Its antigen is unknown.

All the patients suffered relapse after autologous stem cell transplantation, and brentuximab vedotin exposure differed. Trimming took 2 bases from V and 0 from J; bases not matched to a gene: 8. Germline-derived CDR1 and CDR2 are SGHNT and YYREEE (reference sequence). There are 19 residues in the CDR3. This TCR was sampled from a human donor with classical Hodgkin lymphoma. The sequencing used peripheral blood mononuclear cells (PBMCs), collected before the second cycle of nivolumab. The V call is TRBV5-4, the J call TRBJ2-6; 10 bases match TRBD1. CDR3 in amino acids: CASSLPDRGRFSGANVLTF. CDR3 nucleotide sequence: TGTGCCAGCAGCTTACCCGACAGGGGGCGATTCTCTGGGGCCAACGTCCTGACTTTC.